This T cell receptor (beta chain) stems from a study of CD8 T cells in Susac syndrome. With random hexamers, reverse transcription was performed on about 0.5 to 1 ug of RNA. MiXCR, run by TCRdb on the immunoSEQ multiplex PCR reads, gives a single entry per CDR3 protein. Counted here are some 120,000 distinct CDR3 sequences, approximately 94% occurring once; the ten biggest clones make up about 0.13%. TEMRA cells were FACS-enriched, and CD8+ and CD4+ T cells were isolated negatively. The specimen sequenced was CD4+ T cells from PBMCs. The sequence derives from a human donor with multiple sclerosis.

CDR3 coding DNA: TGTGCCAGCAGTGACCATGACAGGGCCGAAACCTACGAGCAGTACTTC. The encoded protein is CASSDHDRAETYEQYF. This rearrangement joins TRBV25-1 to TRBJ2-7; 7 positions agree with TRBD1. J lost 2 bases, V lost 3 bases, and 10 bases had no gene match. The CDR3 is 16 residues long. Germline V gives CDR1 MGHDK, CDR2 SYGVNS.